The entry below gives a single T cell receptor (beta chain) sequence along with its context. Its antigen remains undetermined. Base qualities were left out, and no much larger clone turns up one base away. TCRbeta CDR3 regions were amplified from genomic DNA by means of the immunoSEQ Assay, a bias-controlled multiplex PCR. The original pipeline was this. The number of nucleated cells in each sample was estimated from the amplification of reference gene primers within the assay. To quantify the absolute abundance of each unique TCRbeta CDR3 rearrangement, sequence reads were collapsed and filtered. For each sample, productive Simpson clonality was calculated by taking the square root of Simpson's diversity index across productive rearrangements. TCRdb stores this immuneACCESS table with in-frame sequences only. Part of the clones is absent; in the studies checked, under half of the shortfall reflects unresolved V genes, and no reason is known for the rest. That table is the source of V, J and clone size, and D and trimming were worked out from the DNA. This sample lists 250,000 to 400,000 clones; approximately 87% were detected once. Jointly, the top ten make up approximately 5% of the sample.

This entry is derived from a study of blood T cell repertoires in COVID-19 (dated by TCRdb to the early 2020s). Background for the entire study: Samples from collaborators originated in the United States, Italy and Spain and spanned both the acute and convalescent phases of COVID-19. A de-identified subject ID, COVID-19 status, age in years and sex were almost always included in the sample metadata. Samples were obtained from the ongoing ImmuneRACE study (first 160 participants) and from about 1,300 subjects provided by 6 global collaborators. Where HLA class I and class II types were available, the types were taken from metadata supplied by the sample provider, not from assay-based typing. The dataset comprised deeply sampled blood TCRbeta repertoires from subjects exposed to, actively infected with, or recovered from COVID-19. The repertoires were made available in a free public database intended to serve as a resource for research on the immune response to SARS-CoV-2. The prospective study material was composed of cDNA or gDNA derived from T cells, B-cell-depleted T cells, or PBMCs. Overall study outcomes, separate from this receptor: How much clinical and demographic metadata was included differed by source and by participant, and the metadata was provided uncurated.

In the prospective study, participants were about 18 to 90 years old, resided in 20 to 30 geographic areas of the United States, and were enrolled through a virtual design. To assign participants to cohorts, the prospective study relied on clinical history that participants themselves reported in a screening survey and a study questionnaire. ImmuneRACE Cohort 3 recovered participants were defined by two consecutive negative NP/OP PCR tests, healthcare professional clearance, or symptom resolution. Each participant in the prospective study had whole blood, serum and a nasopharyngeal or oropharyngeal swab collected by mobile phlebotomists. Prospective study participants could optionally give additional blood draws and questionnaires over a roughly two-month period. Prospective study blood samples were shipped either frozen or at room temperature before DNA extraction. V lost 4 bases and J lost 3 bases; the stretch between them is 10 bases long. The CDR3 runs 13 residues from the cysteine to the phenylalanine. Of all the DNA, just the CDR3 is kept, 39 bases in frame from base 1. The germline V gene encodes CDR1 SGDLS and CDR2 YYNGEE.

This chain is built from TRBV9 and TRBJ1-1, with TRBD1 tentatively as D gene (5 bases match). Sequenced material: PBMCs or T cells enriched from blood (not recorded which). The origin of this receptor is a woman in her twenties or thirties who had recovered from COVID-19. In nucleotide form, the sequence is TGTGCCAGCAGCCGAGACAGAGACACTGAAGCTTTCTTT. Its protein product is CASSRDRDTEAFF.